This TCR beta chain is from a study of blood T cell repertoires in COVID-19 (dated by TCRdb to 2018 to 2021). In terms of the full investigation: Collaborator samples came from the United States, Italy and Spain and covered acute and convalescent phases of COVID-19. The prospective study material was composed of cDNA or gDNA derived from T cells, B-cell-depleted T cells, or PBMCs. Subjects who had been exposed to COVID-19, were actively infected with it, or had recovered from it provided the deeply sampled blood TCRbeta repertoires that made up the dataset. The repertoires were released in a freely available public database intended as a resource for research on the immune response to SARS-CoV-2. The samples were drawn from the first 160 participants of the ongoing ImmuneRACE study and from 950 to 1,500 subjects provided by 6 global collaborators. A de-identified subject ID, COVID-19 status, age in years and sex were almost always included in the sample metadata. Where HLA class I and class II types were available, the types were taken from metadata supplied by the sample provider, not from assay-based typing.

TCRbeta CDR3 regions were amplified from genomic DNA by means of the immunoSEQ Assay, a bias-controlled multiplex PCR. As for the authors' bioinformatics: The number of nucleated cells in each sample was estimated by amplification of reference gene primers within the assay. To quantify the absolute abundance of each unique TCRbeta CDR3 rearrangement, sequence reads were collapsed and filtered. For each sample, productive Simpson clonality was calculated by taking the square root of Simpson's diversity index across productive rearrangements. TCRdb took over this immuneACCESS table, retaining in-frame rearrangements with V and J assigned. Such tables are incomplete; in checked studies, under half of the missing clones stem from an unresolved V gene, and the remainder is unexplained. That table furnishes V, J and clone size, whereas the DNA furnished D and trimming. The sample has over 200,000 clones on record, about 90% of them singletons. The ten largest clones represent roughly 2.5% of the sample.

About this clone: What antigen it recognizes has not been identified. No clone much larger than this one lies a single base away; base qualities are absent.

Broad study findings and their caveats: How much clinical and demographic metadata was included differed by source and by participant, and the metadata was provided uncurated.

Between the V and J ends, shortened by 3 bases and 1 base respectively, the junction contains 10 bases. From cysteine to phenylalanine, the CDR3 is 15 amino acids long. Only the CDR3 DNA is retained, 45 bases long and in frame from the first base. Per the germline V gene, MGHRA is the CDR1 and YSYEKL is the CDR2. The collaborating institutions used their own protocols to collect whole blood in K2EDTA tubes. For TCRbeta analysis, collaborators shipped samples as frozen whole blood, isolated PBMCs, or DNA extracted from either of those sample types. The specimen was peripheral blood. The V and J genes are TRBV4-1 and TRBJ2-1, with the D gene uncertain. This sequence originates from a woman aged 55 to 70 with acute or convalescent COVID-19. CDR3 reads: CASSQEWRSYNEQFF. The DNA sequence is as follows: TGCGCCAGCAGCCAGGAGTGGCGGTCCTACAATGAGCAGTTCTTC.